The entry below describes one T cell receptor beta chain. The data belong to a study of blood T cell repertoires in COVID-19. Germline V gene data show CDR1 as SGHVS and CDR2 as FQNEAQ. Trimming took 2 bases from V and 4 from J, leaving 8 bases between them. The CDR3 length is 13 residues. The data were produced by immunoSEQ multiplex PCR, yet TCRdb's version contains in-frame clones alone and is incomplete. The table has around 250,000 clones, nearly 90% seen once. The sequencing input was peripheral blood. This clonotype originated in a woman aged 35 to 49 who had recovered from COVID-19. The chain employs TRBV7-8 and TRBJ2-5, with D unclear. CDR3 sequence (DNA): TGTGCCAGCAGCTTACAGGTTCCAGAGACCCAGTACTTC. This codes for CASSLQVPETQYF.